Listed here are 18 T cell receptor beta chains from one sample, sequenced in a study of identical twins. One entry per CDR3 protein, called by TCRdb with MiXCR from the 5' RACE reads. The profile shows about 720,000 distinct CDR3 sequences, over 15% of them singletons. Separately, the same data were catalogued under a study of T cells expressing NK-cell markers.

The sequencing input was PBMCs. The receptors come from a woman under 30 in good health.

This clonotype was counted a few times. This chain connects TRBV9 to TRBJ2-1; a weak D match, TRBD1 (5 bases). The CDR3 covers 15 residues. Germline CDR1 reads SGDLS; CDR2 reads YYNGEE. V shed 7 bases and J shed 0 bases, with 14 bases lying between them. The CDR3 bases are TGTGCCAGCTACCACGACAGTAGCTCCTACAATGAGCAGTTCTTC. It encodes CASYHDSSSYNEQFF. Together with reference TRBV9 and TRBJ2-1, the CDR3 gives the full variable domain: DSGVTQTPKHLITATGQRVTLRCSPRSGDLSVYWYQQSLDQGLQFLIQYYNGEERAKGNILERFSAQQFPDLHSELNLSSLELGDSALYFCASYHDSSSYNEQFFGPGTRLTVL.

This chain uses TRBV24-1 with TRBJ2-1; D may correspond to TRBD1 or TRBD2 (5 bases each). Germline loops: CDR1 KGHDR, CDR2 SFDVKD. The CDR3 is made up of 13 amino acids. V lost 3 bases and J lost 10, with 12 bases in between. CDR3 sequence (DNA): TGTGCCACCAGTGATCCCTCGGGGCTCGAGCAGTTCTTC. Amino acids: CATSDPSGLEQFF.

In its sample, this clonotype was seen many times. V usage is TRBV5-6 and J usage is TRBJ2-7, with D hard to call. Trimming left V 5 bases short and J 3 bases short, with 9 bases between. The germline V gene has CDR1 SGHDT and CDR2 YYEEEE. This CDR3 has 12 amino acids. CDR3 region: CASSFSDYEQYF. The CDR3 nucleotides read TGTGCCAGCAGTTTTTCCGACTACGAGCAGTACTTC. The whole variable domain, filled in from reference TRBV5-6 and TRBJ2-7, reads DAGVTQSPTHLIKTRGQQVTLRCSPKSGHDTVSWYQQALGQGPQFIFQYYEEEERQRGNFPDRFSGHQFPNYSSELNVNALLLGDSALYLCASSFSDYEQYFGPGTRLTVT.

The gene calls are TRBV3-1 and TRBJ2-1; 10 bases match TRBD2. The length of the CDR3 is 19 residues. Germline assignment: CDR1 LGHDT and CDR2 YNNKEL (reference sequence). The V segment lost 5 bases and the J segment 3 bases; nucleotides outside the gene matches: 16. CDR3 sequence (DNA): TGTGCCAGCAGCATAAGGACTAGCGGTGAACCTCCGTTCTACAATGAGCAGTTCTTC. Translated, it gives CASSIRTSGEPPFYNEQFF.

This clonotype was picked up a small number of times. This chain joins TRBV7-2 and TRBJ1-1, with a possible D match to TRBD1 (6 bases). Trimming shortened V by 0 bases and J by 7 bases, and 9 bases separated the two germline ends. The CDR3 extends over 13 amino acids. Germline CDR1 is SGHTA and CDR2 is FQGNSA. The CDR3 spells CASSLASGDEAFF. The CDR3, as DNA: TGTGCCAGCAGCTTAGCTTCAGGGGATGAAGCTTTCTTT.

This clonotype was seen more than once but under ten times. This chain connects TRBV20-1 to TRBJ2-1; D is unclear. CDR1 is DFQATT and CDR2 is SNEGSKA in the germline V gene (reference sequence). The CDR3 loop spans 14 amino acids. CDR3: CTLEAVSSYNEQFF. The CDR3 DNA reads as TGCACCCTTGAGGCGGTGAGCTCCTACAATGAGCAGTTCTTC.

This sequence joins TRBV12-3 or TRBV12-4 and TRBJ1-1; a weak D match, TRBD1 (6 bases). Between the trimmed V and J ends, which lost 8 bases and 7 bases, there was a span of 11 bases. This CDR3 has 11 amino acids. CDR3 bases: TGTGCCAGCCAAAGGGGGTATGAAGCTTTCTTT. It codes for CASQRGYEAFF.

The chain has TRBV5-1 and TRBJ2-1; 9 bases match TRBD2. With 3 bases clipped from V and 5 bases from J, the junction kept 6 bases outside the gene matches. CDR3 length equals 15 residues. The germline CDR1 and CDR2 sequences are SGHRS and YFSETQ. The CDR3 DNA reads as TGCGCCAGCAGCTCTCTCGCGGGAGGGAACAATGAGCAGTTCTTC. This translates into CASSSLAGGNNEQFF.

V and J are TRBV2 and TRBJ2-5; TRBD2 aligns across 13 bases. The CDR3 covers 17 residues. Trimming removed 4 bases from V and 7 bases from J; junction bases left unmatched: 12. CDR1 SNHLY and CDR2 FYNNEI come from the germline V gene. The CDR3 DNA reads TGTGCCAGCAGTGGGGGACTAGCGGGACCACCAGGCGCGACCCAGTACTTC. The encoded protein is CASSGGLAGPPGATQYF.

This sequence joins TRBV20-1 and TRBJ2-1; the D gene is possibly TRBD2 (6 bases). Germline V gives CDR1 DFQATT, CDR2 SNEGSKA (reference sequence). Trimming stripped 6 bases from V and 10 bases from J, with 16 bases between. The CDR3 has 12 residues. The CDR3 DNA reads TGCAGTGCAAGCCAGAGGGACTTAGAGCAGTTCTTC. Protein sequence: CSASQRDLEQFF.

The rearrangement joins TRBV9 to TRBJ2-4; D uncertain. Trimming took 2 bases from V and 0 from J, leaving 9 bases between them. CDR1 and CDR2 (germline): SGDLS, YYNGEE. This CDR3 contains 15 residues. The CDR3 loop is CASSVGSLAKNIQYF. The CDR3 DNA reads TGTGCCAGCAGCGTCGGGTCGCTAGCCAAAAACATTCAGTACTTC. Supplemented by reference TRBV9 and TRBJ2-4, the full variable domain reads DSGVTQTPKHLITATGQRVTLRCSPRSGDLSVYWYQQSLDQGLQFLIQYYNGEERAKGNILERFSAQQFPDLHSELNLSSLELGDSALYFCASSVGSLAKNIQYFGAGTRLSVL.

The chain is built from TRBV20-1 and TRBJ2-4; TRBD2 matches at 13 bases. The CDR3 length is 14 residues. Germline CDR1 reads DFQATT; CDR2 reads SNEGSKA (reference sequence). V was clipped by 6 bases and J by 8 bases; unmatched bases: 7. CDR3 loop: CSARTSGSKDIQYF. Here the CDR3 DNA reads TGCAGTGCGAGGACTAGCGGGAGTAAAGACATTCAGTACTTC.

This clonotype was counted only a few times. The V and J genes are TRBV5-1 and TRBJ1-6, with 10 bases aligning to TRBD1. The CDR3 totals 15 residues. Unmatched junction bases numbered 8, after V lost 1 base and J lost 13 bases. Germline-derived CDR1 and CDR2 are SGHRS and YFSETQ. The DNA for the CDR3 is TGCGCCAGCAGCTTGCCGGGACAGGGGTTAGCGCCCCTCCACTTT. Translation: CASSLPGQGLAPLHF. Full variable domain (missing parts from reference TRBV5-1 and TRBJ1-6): KAGVTQTPRYLIKTRGQQVTLSCSPISGHRSVSWYQQTPGQGLQFLFEYFSETQRNKGNFPGRFSGRQFSNSRSEMNVSTLELGDSALYLCASSLPGQGLAPLHFGNGTRLTVT.

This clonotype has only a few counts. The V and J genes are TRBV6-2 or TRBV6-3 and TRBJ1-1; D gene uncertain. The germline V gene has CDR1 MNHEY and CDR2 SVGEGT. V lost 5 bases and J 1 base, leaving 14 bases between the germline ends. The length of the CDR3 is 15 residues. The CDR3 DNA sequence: TGTGCCAGCAGTAGTGGCCAACCCGGGAACACTGAAGCTTTCTTT. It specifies CASSSGQPGNTEAFF.

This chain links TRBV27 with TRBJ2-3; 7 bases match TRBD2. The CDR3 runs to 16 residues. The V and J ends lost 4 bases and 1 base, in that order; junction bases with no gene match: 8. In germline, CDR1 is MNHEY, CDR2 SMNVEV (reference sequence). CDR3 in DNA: TGTGCCAGCAGTTCCTTTGGGGCGGGGGGCACAGATACGCAGTATTTT. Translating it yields CASSSFGAGGTDTQYF.

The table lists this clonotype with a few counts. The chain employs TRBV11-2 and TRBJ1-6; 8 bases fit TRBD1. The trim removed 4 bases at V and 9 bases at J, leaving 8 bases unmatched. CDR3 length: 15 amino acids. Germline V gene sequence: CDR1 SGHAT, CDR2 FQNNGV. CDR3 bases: TGTGCCAGCAGCTCACGTGGACAGGGAGGTTCACCCCTCCACTTT. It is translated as CASSSRGQGGSPLHF.

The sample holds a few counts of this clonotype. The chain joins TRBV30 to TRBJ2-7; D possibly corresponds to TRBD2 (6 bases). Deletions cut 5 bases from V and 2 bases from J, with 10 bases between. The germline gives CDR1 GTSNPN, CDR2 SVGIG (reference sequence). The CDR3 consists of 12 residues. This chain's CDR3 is CAWSPGAYEQYF. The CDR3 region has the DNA TGTGCCTGGTCTCCGGGGGCCTACGAGCAGTACTTC.

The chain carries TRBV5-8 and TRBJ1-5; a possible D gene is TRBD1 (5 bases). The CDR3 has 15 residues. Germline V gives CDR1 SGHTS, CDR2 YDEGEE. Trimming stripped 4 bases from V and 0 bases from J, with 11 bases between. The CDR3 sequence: CASSRDGISNQPQHF. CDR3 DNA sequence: TGTGCCAGCAGCCGGGACGGTATTAGCAATCAGCCCCAGCATTTT.